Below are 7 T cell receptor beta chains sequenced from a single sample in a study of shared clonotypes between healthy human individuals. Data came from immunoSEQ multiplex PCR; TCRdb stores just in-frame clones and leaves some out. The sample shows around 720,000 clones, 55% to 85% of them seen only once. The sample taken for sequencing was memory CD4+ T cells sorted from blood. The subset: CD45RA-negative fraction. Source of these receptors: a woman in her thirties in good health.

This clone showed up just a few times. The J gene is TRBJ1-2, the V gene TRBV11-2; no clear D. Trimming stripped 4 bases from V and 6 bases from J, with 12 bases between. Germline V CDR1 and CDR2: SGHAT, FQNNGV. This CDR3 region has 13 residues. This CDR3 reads CASSSRGSDGYTF. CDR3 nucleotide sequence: TGTGCCAGCAGCTCGCGAGGGTCGGATGGCTACACCTTC. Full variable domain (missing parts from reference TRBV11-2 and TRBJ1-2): EAGVAQSPRYKIIEKRQSVAFWCNPISGHATLYWYQQILGQGPKLLIQFQNNGVVDDSQLPKDRFSAERLKGVDSTLKIQPAKLEDSAVYLCASSSRGSDGYTFGSGTRLTVV.

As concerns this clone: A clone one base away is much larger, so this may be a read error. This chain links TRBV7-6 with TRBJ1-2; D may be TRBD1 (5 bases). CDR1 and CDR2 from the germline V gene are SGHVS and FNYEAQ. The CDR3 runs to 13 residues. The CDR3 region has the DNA TGTGCCAACAGCCCCGGGGGGGGAGGCGGCTACACCTTC. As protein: CANSPGGGGGYTF.

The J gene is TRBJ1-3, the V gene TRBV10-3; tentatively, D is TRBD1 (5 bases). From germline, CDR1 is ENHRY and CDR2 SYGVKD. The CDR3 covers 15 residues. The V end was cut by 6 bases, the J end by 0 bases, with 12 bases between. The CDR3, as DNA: TGTGCCATCAGAGGGGACGGGAGCTCTGGAAACACCATATATTTT. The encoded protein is CAIRGDGSSGNTIYF.

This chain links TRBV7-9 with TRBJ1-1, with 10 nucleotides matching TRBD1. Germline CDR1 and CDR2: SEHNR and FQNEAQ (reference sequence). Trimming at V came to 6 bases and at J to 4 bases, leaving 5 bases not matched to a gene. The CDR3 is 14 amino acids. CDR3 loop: CASRKGQGPTEAFF. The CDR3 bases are TGTGCCAGCAGAAAGGGACAGGGGCCCACTGAAGCTTTCTTT. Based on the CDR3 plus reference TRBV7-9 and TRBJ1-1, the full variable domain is DTGVSQNPRHKITKRGQNVTFRCDPISEHNRLYWYRQTLGQGPEFLTYFQNEAQLEKSRLLSDRFSAERPKGSFSTLEIQRTEQGDSAMYLCASRKGQGPTEAFFGQGTRLTVV.

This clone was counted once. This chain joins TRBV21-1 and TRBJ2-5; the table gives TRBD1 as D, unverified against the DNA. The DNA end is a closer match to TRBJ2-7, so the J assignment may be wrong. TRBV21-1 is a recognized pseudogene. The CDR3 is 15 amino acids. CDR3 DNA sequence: TGTGCCAGCAGCAAAGAGGGCAGGGGGTGGTTCGAGCAGTACTTC. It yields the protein CASSKEGRGWFEQYF.

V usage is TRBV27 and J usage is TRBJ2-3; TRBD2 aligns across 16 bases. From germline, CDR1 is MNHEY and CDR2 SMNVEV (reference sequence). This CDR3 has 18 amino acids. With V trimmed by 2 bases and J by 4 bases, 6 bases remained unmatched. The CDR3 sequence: CASSLLGLAGGPADTQYF. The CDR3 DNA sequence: TGTGCCAGCAGTTTACTGGGACTAGCGGGAGGGCCCGCAGATACGCAGTATTTT.

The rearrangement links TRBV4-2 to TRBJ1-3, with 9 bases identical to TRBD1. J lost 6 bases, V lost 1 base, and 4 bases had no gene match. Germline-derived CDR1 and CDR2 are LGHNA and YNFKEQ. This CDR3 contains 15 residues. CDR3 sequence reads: CASSQGDRDTNTIYF. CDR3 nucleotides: TGTGCCAGCAGCCAAGGGGACAGGGATACAAACACCATATATTTT.